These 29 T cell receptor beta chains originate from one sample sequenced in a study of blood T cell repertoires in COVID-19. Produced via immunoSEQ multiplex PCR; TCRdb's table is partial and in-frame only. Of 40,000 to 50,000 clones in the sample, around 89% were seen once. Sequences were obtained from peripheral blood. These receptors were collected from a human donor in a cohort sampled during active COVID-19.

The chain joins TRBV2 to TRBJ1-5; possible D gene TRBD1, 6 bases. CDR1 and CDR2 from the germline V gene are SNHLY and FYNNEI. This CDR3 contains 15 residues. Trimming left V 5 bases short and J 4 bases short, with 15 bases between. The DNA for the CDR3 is TGTGCCAGCAGTCCTTCAGGGGCCTTAAATCAGCCCCAGCATTTT. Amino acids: CASSPSGALNQPQHF. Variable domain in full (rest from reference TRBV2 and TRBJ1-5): EPEVTQTPSHQVTQMGQEVILRCVPISNHLYFYWYRQILGQKVEFLVSFYNNEISEKSEIFDDQFSVERPDGSNFTLKIRSTKLEDSAMYFCASSPSGALNQPQHFGDGTRLSIL.

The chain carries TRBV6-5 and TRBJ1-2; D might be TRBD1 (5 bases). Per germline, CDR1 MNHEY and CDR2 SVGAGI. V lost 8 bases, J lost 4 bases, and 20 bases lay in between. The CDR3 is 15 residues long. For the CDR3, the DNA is TGTGCCAGCGCTTTGGCCAGCGGGGGTTCCTATGGCTACACCTTC. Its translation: CASALASGGSYGYTF.

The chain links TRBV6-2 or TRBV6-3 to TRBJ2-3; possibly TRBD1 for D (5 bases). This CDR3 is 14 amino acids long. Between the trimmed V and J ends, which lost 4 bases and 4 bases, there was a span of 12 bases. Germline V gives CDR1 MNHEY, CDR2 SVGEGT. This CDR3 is CASSSTEASDTQYF. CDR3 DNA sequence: TGTGCCAGCAGTTCGACAGAGGCCTCAGATACGCAGTATTTT.

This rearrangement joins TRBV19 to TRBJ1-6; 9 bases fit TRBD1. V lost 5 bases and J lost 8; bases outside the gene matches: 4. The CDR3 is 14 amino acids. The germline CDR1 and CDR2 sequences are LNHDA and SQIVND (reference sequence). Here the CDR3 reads CASSETGGDSPLHF. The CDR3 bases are TGTGCCAGTAGTGAGACAGGGGGTGATTCACCCCTCCACTTT.

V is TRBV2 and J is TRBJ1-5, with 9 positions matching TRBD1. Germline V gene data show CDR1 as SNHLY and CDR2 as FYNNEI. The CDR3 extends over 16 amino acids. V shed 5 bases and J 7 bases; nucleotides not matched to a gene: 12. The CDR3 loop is CASSSGTGNPWQPQHF. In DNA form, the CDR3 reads TGTGCCAGCAGTTCTGGGACAGGGAACCCTTGGCAGCCCCAGCATTTT.

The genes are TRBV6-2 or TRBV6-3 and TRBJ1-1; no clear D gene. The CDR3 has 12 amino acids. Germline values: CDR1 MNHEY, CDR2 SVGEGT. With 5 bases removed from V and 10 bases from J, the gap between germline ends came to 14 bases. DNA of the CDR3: TGTGCCAGCAGTCCACTTCTCCCCGGAGCTTTCTTT. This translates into CASSPLLPGAFF.

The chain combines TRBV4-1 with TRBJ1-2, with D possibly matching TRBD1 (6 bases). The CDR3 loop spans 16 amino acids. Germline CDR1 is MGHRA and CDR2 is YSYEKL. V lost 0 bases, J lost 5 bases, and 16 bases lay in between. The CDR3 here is CASSQEGIRDIYGYTF. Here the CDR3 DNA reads TGCGCCAGCAGCCAAGAAGGGATCCGGGACATATATGGCTACACCTTC.

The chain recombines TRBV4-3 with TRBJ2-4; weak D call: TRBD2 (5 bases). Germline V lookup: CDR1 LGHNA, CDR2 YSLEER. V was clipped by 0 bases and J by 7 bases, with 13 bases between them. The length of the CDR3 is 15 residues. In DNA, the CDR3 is TGCGCCAGCAGCCAAGATGGGTCGGGGTTGAACATTCAGTACTTC. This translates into CASSQDGSGLNIQYF.

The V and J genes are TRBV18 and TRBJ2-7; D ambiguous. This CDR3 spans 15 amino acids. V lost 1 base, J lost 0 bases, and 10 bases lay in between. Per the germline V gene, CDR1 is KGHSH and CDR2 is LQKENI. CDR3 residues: CASSPLTPSSYEQYF. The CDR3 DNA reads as TGTGCCAGCTCACCACTAACTCCTAGCTCCTACGAGCAGTACTTC.

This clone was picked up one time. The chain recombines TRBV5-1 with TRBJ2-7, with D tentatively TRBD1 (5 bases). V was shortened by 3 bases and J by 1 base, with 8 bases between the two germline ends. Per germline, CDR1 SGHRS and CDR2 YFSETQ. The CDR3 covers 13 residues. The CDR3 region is CASSYRQSYEQYF. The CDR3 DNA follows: TGCGCCAGCAGCTACAGACAGTCCTACGAGCAGTACTTC. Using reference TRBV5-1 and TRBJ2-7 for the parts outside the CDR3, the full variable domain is KAGVTQTPRYLIKTRGQQVTLSCSPISGHRSVSWYQQTPGQGLQFLFEYFSETQRNKGNFPGRFSGRQFSNSRSEMNVSTLELGDSALYLCASSYRQSYEQYFGPGTRLTVT.

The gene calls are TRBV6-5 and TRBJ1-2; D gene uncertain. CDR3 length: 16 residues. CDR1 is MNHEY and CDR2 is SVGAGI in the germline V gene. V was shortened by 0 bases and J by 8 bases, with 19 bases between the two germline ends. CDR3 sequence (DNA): TGTGCCAGCAGTTACTCGGTACTAAAGGGAGGAATAGGCTACACCTTC. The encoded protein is CASSYSVLKGGIGYTF.

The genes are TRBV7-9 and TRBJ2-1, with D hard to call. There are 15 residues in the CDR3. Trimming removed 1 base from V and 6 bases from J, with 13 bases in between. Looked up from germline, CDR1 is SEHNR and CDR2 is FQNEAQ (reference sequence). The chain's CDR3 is CASSLVGGGANEQFF. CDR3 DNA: TGTGCCAGCAGCTTAGTAGGCGGCGGCGCCAATGAGCAGTTCTTC. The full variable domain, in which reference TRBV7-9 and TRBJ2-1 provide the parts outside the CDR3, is DTGVSQNPRHKITKRGQNVTFRCDPISEHNRLYWYRQTLGQGPEFLTYFQNEAQLEKSRLLSDRFSAERPKGSFSTLEIQRTEQGDSAMYLCASSLVGGGANEQFFGPGTRLTVL.

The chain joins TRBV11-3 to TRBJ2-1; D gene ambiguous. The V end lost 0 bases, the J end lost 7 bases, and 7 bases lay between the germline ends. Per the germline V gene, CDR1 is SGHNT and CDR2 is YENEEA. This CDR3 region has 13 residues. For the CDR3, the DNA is TGTGCCAGCAGCTTAGAGCCGGGTAATGAGCAGTTCTTC. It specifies CASSLEPGNEQFF.

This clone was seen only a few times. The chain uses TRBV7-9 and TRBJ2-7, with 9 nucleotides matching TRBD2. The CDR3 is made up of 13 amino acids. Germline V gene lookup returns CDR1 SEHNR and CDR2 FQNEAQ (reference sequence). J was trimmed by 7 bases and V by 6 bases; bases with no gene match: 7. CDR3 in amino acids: CASRGSGRTEQYF. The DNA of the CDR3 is TGTGCCAGCAGAGGGAGCGGGAGGACTGAGCAGTACTTC.

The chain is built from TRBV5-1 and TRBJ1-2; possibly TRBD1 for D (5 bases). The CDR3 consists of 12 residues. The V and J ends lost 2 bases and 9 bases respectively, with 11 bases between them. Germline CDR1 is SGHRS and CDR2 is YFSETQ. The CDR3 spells CASSFARDSYTF. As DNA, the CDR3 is TGCGCCAGCAGCTTTGCCAGGGATAGCTACACCTTC.

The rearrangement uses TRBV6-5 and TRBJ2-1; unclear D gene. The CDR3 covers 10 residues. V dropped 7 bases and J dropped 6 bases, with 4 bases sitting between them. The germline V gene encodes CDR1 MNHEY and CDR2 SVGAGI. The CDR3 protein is CASISNEQFF. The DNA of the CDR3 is TGTGCCAGCATATCCAATGAGCAGTTCTTC.

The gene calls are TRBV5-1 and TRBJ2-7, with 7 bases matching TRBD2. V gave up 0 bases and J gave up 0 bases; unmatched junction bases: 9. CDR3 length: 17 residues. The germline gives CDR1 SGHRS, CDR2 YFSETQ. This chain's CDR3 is CASSLANLGGSSYEQYF. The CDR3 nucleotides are TGCGCCAGCAGCTTGGCCAACCTGGGGGGGAGCTCCTACGAGCAGTACTTC. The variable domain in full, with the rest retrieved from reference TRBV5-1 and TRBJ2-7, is KAGVTQTPRYLIKTRGQQVTLSCSPISGHRSVSWYQQTPGQGLQFLFEYFSETQRNKGNFPGRFSGRQFSNSRSEMNVSTLELGDSALYLCASSLANLGGSSYEQYFGPGTRLTVT.

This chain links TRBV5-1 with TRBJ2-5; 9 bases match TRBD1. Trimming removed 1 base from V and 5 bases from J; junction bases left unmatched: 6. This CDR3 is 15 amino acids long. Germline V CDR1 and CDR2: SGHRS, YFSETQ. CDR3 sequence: CASSLQDRGRETQYF. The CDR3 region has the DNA TGCGCCAGCAGCTTGCAGGACAGGGGTCGGGAGACCCAGTACTTC.

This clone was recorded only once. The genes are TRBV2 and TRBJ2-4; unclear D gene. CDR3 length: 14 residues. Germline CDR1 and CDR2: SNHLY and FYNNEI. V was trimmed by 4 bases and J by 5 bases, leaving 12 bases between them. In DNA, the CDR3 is TGTGCCAGCAGTGCTTCCGGGTCCCAAAACATTCAGTACTTC. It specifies CASSASGSQNIQYF.

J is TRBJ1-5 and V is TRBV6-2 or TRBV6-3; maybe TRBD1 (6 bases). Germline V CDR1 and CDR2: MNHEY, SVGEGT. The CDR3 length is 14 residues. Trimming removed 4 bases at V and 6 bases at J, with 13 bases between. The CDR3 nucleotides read TGTGCCAGCAGTTCGCCTCAGGGGCGTCAGCCCCAGCATTTT. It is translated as CASSSPQGRQPQHF.

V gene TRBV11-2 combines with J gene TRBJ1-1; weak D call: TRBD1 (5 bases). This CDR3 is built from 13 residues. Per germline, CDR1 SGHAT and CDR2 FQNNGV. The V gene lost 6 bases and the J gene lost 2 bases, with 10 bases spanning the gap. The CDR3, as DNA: TGTGCCAGCAGGGCGCAGGGCAACACTGAAGCTTTCTTT. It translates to CASRAQGNTEAFF.

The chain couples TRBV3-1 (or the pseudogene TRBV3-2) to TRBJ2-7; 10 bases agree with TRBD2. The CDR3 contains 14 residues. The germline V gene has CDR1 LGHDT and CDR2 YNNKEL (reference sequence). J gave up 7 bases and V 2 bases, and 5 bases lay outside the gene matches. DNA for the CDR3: TGTGCCAGCAGCCAATATAGCGGGAGGAGGGAGCAGTACTTC. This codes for CASSQYSGRREQYF.

This CDR3 is CASMGAGGVNEQYF. The CDR3 DNA sequence: TGCGCCAGCATGGGGGCGGGAGGGGTGAACGAGCAGTACTTC. The genes are TRBV10-2 and TRBJ2-7; 9 bases are shared with TRBD2. This CDR3 is built from 14 residues. The trim removed 7 bases at V and 5 bases at J, leaving 9 bases unmatched. Germline V gene data show CDR1 as WSHSY and CDR2 as SAAADI.

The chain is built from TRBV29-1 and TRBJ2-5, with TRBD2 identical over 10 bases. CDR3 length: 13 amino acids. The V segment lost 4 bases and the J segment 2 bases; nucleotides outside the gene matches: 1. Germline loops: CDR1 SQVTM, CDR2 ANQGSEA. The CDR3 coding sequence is TGCAGCGTTGCAGCGGGGGGGCAAGAGACCCAGTACTTC. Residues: CSVAAGGQETQYF.

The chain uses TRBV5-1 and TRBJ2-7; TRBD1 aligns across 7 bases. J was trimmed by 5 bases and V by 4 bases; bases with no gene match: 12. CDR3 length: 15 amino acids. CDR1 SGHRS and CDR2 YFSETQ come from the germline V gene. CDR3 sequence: CASSQMVGRGNEQYF. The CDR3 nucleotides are TGCGCCAGCAGCCAAATGGTCGGCAGGGGGAACGAGCAGTACTTC.

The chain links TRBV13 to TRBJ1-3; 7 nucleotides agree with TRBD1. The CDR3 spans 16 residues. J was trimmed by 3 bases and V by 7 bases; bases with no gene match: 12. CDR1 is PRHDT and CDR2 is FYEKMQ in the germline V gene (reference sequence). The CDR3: CASTSTGTSFGNTIYF. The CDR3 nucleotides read TGTGCCAGCACCTCGACAGGGACGAGTTTTGGAAACACCATATATTTT.

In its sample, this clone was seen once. This chain's CDR3 is CASSLPTGAGSTEAFF. The CDR3 nucleotides are TGTGCCAGCAGTCTACCTACAGGGGCCGGAAGCACTGAAGCTTTCTTT. This chain uses TRBV6-6 with TRBJ1-1; TRBD1 aligns across 7 bases. The CDR3 is 16 residues long. With V trimmed by 5 bases and J by 4 bases, 13 bases remained unmatched. Germline-derived CDR1 and CDR2 are MNHNY and SVGAGI (reference sequence).

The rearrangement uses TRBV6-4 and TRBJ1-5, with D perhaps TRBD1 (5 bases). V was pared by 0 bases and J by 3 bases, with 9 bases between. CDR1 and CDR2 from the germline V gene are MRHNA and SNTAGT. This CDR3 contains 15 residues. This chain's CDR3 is CASSDSDRPNQPQHF. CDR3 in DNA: TGTGCCAGCAGTGACTCCGACAGACCCAATCAGCCCCAGCATTTT.

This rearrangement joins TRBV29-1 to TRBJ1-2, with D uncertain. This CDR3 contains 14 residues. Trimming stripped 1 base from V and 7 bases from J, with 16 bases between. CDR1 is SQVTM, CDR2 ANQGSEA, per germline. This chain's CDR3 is CSVEARANGPGYTF. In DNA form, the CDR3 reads TGCAGCGTTGAAGCGCGGGCTAACGGCCCTGGCTACACCTTC.